These 22 T cell receptor beta chains share one sample of origin, sequenced in a study of naive and memory T cell subsets. Two oligonucleotides, mixed equimolar, formed the beta constant-region primer covering TRBC1 and TRBC2. Ligated cDNA was amplified by four rounds of PCR with nested alpha and beta constant-region primers and SP2. Via MiXCR, TCRdb re-called the UMI-ligation and nested PCR reads, giving one row per CDR3 protein. The sample consists of 95,000 to 150,000 distinct CDR3 sequences, around 35% of them appearing once. Sequences were obtained from central memory CD4+ T cells from blood. All receptors come from a human donor in good health.

This clonotype was detected only a few times. The chain carries TRBV11-2 and TRBJ2-3, with D maybe TRBD2 (6 bases). V was shortened by 5 bases and J by 7 bases, with 22 bases between the two germline ends. There are 16 residues in the CDR3. The germline V gene encodes CDR1 SGHAT and CDR2 FQNNGV. CDR3 loop: CASSRISGALPHTQYF. As DNA, the CDR3 is TGTGCCAGCAGCCGAATTAGCGGAGCCCTACCCCATACGCAGTATTTT.

This clonotype showed up just a few times. This chain links TRBV6-2 or TRBV6-3 with TRBJ1-5, with D perhaps matching TRBD1 (5 bases). The CDR3 length is 17 residues. Between the trimmed V and J ends, which lost 6 bases and 1 base, there was a span of 19 bases. The V gene's germline CDR1 is MNHEY and CDR2 SVGEGT. CDR3 protein: CASSGDVGAGSNQPQHF. The CDR3 DNA reads as TGTGCCAGCAGCGGGGATGTAGGGGCGGGGAGCAATCAGCCCCAGCATTTT.

The CDR3 DNA reads as TGCAGCGTTGACCCACGACTAGCGGGAAGTTGGTCCTACGAGCAGTACTTC. Translating it yields CSVDPRLAGSWSYEQYF. The genes are TRBV29-1 and TRBJ2-7; TRBD2 matches 11 bases. The CDR3 has 17 residues. The germline CDR1 and CDR2 sequences are SQVTM and ANQGSEA. Losses at the gene ends were 3 bases for V and 1 base for J; bases not matched to a gene: 11.

This clonotype appeared a few times. This chain uses TRBV6-1 with TRBJ2-6; 11 bases fit TRBD1. Germline trimming cut 3 bases from V and 2 bases from J; bases unmatched to any gene: 6. This CDR3 region has 18 residues. Germline CDR1 reads MNHNS; CDR2 reads SASEGT. The CDR3 loop is CASSEIGTGGTGANVLTF. In nucleotides, the CDR3 is TGTGCCAGCAGTGAGATAGGGACAGGGGGAACTGGGGCCAACGTCCTGACTTTC.

The table lists this clonotype with a few counts. The V call is TRBV20-1, the J call TRBJ2-5; 12 nucleotides match TRBD2. The CDR3 loop spans 14 amino acids. Trimming cost V 2 bases and J 5 bases; bases outside gene matches: 3. Germline V gene data show CDR1 as DFQATT and CDR2 as SNEGSKA (reference sequence). Written as DNA, the CDR3 is TGCAGTGCTAGACTAGCGGGAGGGCGCGAGACCCAGTACTTC. It codes for CSARLAGGRETQYF.

The chain couples TRBV13 to TRBJ2-7, with 14 bases aligning to TRBD2. The germline CDR1 and CDR2 sequences are PRHDT and FYEKMQ (reference sequence). This CDR3 spans 15 amino acids. J was trimmed by 5 bases and V by 6 bases; bases with no gene match: 6. The CDR3 DNA is TGTGCCAGCAGTTTCCGACTAGCGGGAGGGGACGAGCAGTACTTC. It specifies CASSFRLAGGDEQYF.

The gene calls are TRBV20-1 and TRBJ2-5; 9 bases map to TRBD1. The length of the CDR3 is 15 residues. CDR1 and CDR2 from the germline V gene are DFQATT and SNEGSKA (reference sequence). V shed 5 bases, J shed 4 bases, and the junction held 11 bases outside the gene matches. The CDR3 reads CSAQKGQGYGETQYF. CDR3 nucleotide sequence: TGCAGTGCTCAGAAGGGACAGGGCTACGGAGAGACCCAGTACTTC.

In DNA, the CDR3 is TGTGCCAGCAGTAAAAGGACAGGGGCAGGAGATACGCAGTATTTT. It codes for CASSKRTGAGDTQYF. The genes are TRBV2 and TRBJ2-3; 9 nucleotides line up with TRBD1. The germline V gene encodes CDR1 SNHLY and CDR2 FYNNEI. The junction had 8 bases not matched to a gene; V was cut back by 5 bases and J by 5 bases. CDR3 size: 15 residues. Filled out from reference TRBV2 and TRBJ2-3, the complete variable domain reads EPEVTQTPSHQVTQMGQEVILRCVPISNHLYFYWYRQILGQKVEFLVSFYNNEISEKSEIFDDQFSVERPDGSNFTLKIRSTKLEDSAMYFCASSKRTGAGDTQYFGPGTRLTVL.

This clonotype was detected a few times. This rearrangement joins TRBV3-1 to TRBJ2-3; D remains ambiguous. Germline CDR1 LGHDT, CDR2 YNNKEL (reference sequence). V dropped 4 bases and J dropped 1 base, with 6 bases sitting between them. The CDR3 consists of 13 residues. This CDR3 reads CASSLRRTDTQYF. The CDR3 nucleotides read TGTGCCAGCAGCCTCAGACGCACAGATACGCAGTATTTT.

This clonotype turned up a few times. The chain recombines TRBV20-1 with TRBJ2-5; tentatively, D is TRBD2 (5 bases). V shed 4 bases and J shed 3 bases, with 6 bases lying between them. This CDR3 has 11 residues. Germline V lookup: CDR1 DFQATT, CDR2 SNEGSKA (reference sequence). DNA of the CDR3: TGCAGTGCTACCGGGGAAGAGACCCAGTACTTC. Encoded protein: CSATGEETQYF.

This clonotype was detected many times. The chain recombines TRBV30 with TRBJ2-1, with 7 positions matching TRBD2. V trimming: 0 bases; J trimming: 8 bases; junction bases outside the gene matches: 13. Germline V gene data show CDR1 as GTSNPN and CDR2 as SVGIG (reference sequence). The CDR3 is 16 residues long. The CDR3 protein is CAWSVFLAETGDEQFF. The CDR3 nucleotides are TGTGCCTGGAGTGTTTTTCTAGCGGAGACGGGAGATGAGCAGTTCTTC.

This clonotype was recorded a few times. V is TRBV7-2 and J is TRBJ2-7; the D is unclear. Germline values: CDR1 SGHTA, CDR2 FQGNSA. This CDR3 is 15 amino acids long. The V end lost 2 bases, the J end lost 6 bases, and 17 bases lay between the germline ends. The CDR3 protein is CASSLNLLSAGEQYF. The CDR3 DNA is TGTGCCAGCAGCTTAAACCTCCTGTCCGCTGGCGAGCAGTACTTC. The variable domain in full, with the rest retrieved from reference TRBV7-2 and TRBJ2-7, is GAGVSQSPSNKVTEKGKDVELRCDPISGHTALYWYRQSLGQGLEFLIYFQGNSAPDKSGLPSDRFSAERTGGSVSTLTIQRTQQEDSAVYLCASSLNLLSAGEQYFGPGTRLTVT.

This clonotype was seen only a few times. The chain joins TRBV5-5 to TRBJ2-5; D is perhaps TRBD1 (6 bases). CDR1 is SGHKS and CDR2 is YYEKEE in the germline V gene (reference sequence). CDR3 length equals 14 residues. Trimming took off 4 bases at V and 3 bases at J, with 13 bases between the two ends. The CDR3 DNA is TGTGCCAGCAGCCGAAGGGGGTTGGAAGAGACCCAGTACTTC. Its translation is CASSRRGLEETQYF.

This CDR3 is CSVYRALNTEAFF. The CDR3 DNA is TGCAGCGTGTACAGGGCTTTGAACACTGAAGCTTTCTTT. This chain joins TRBV29-1 and TRBJ1-1; tentative D call: TRBD1 (6 bases). Trimming pared 6 bases from V and 0 bases from J, leaving 11 bases between. The CDR3 covers 13 residues. The germline CDR1 and CDR2 sequences are SQVTM and ANQGSEA. The variable domain in full, completed from reference TRBV29-1 and TRBJ1-1, reads SAVISQKPSRDICQRGTSLTIQCQVDSQVTMMFWYRQQPGQSLTLIATANQGSEATYESGFVIDKFPISRPNLTFSTLTVSNMSPEDSSIYLCSVYRALNTEAFFGQGTRLTVV.

This clonotype was observed a few times. The chain carries TRBV6-5 and TRBJ1-2; D is possibly TRBD1 (5 bases). Germline V gene lookup returns CDR1 MNHEY and CDR2 SVGAGI. V was clipped by 2 bases and J by 8 bases, with 15 bases between them. The CDR3 runs to 14 residues. For the CDR3, the DNA is TGTGCCAGCAGTTACGGGCAGGGATTCGGCGGCTACACCTTC. This gives the protein CASSYGQGFGGYTF.

This clonotype was found a few times. The rearrangement joins TRBV12-3 or TRBV12-4 to TRBJ1-1; 7 nucleotides align to TRBD1. This CDR3 is built from 13 residues. V shed 4 bases and J 7 bases; nucleotides not matched to a gene: 6. In DNA, the CDR3 is TGTGCCAGCAGTTCGACAGGGTTAGGTGAAGCTTTCTTT. Protein: CASSSTGLGEAFF.

This clonotype was seen at least ten times. The chain couples TRBV5-1 to TRBJ2-1, with TRBD2 as a possible D gene (6 bases). The CDR3 is 17 amino acids. V was clipped by 0 bases and J by 5 bases, with 18 bases between them. CDR1 is SGHRS, CDR2 YFSETQ, per germline. This CDR3 is CASSLERLRGLDNEQFF. Here the CDR3 DNA reads TGCGCCAGCAGCTTGGAAAGGTTGCGGGGTTTGGACAATGAGCAGTTCTTC.

The rearrangement uses TRBV7-2 and TRBJ1-1; 7 bases map to TRBD1. The length of the CDR3 is 14 residues. Per the germline V gene, CDR1 is SGHTA and CDR2 is FQGNSA. The junction had 9 bases not matched to a gene; V was cut back by 5 bases and J by 6 bases. Written as DNA, the CDR3 is TGTGCCAGCAGCCCAGACAGGGTCAATGCTGAAGCTTTCTTT. Translation: CASSPDRVNAEAFF. The full variable domain, rest sourced from reference TRBV7-2 and TRBJ1-1, is GAGVSQSPSNKVTEKGKDVELRCDPISGHTALYWYRQSLGQGLEFLIYFQGNSAPDKSGLPSDRFSAERTGGSVSTLTIQRTQQEDSAVYLCASSPDRVNAEAFFGQGTRLTVV.

The chain recombines TRBV30 with TRBJ1-1, with unresolved D. Germline V lookup: CDR1 GTSNPN, CDR2 SVGIG (reference sequence). The CDR3 runs 12 residues. Trimming pared 3 bases from V and 4 bases from J, leaving 9 bases between. CDR3 region: CAWSPISTEAFF. CDR3 DNA: TGTGCCTGGAGCCCAATCAGCACTGAAGCTTTCTTT.

This clonotype came up a few times. This chain connects TRBV12-3 or TRBV12-4 to TRBJ2-3; perhaps TRBD2 as D (5 bases). This CDR3 region has 15 residues. The germline V and J ends were trimmed by 9 bases and 2 bases, with 18 bases remaining between them. CDR3 protein: CASQVSGIFTDTQYF. CDR3 bases: TGTGCCAGTCAAGTTTCGGGGATCTTCACAGATACGCAGTATTTT.

This clonotype was picked up one time. The rearrangement joins TRBV12-3 or TRBV12-4 to TRBJ1-1, with 9 bases that match TRBD1. After removal of 5 bases from V and 3 bases from J, the junction contained 4 bases not matched to a gene. The CDR3 covers 14 residues. The CDR3 here is CASSPQGAYTEAFF. The CDR3 DNA sequence: TGTGCCAGCAGTCCACAGGGGGCATACACTGAAGCTTTCTTT.

This chain joins TRBV6-2 or TRBV6-3 and TRBJ2-7; 7 nucleotides match TRBD2. The J segment lost 2 bases and the V segment lost 6 bases, leaving 4 bases of the junction unmatched. This CDR3 has 13 residues. CDR1 is MNHEY and CDR2 is SVGEGT in the germline V gene. Written as DNA, the CDR3 is TGTGCCAGCAGACTAGCGAGTACCTACGAGCAGTACTTC. Protein product: CASRLASTYEQYF.